This TCR beta chain is from a study of blood T cell repertoires in COVID-19. For the study at large: T cells, B-cell-depleted T cells, or PBMCs supplied cDNA or gDNA.

Measured with immunoSEQ multiplex PCR; TCRdb has only the in-frame clones, and not every one. The sample yields roughly 72,000 clones, more than 75% seen once. Losses at the gene ends were 5 bases for V and 7 bases for J; bases not matched to a gene: 9. The CDR3 extends over 16 amino acids. Germline CDR1 and CDR2: SEHNR and FQNEAQ (reference sequence). Sequencing input: peripheral blood. The sequence derives from a human donor in a cohort sampled during active COVID-19. The chain couples TRBV7-9 to TRBJ2-1, with 12 bases matching TRBD2. CDR3 DNA sequence: TGTGCCAGCAGCGGGACGGGACTAGCGGGTGGTAATGAGCAGTTCTTC. Protein product: CASSGTGLAGGNEQFF.